This TCR beta chain is drawn from a study of CD8+ T cells in alopecia areata. Findings and caveats of the study: Patients showed less clear TCR sequence sharing than mice, possibly partly because of HLA diversity.

Comments on this clone: Its antigen is unknown.

Isolated RNA was reverse transcribed into cDNA used as the sequencing template. The protocol was immunoSEQ multiplex PCR, while the TCRdb copy is restricted to in-frame clones and leaves out a portion. Found here are 85,000 to 110,000 clones, 85% to 90% of them singletons; the top ten hold 11%. V lost 0 bases and J lost 4; bases outside the gene matches: 4. Germline lookup yields CDR1 LNHDA and CDR2 SQIVND (reference sequence). This CDR3 region has 16 residues. Treatment denoted: oral pan-JAK inhibitor, 5-10 mg twice daily. The specimen was CD8+ T cells sorted from blood, collected at approximately week 30, from a patient treated with tofacitinib. This sequence joins TRBV19 and TRBJ2-1; 9 bases are shared with TRBD2. This clonotype was obtained from a human donor with alopecia areata. CDR3 coding DNA: TGTGCCAGTAGTATAGACCTAGCGGGACCTTACAATGAGCAGTTCTTC. Encoded protein: CASSIDLAGPYNEQFF.